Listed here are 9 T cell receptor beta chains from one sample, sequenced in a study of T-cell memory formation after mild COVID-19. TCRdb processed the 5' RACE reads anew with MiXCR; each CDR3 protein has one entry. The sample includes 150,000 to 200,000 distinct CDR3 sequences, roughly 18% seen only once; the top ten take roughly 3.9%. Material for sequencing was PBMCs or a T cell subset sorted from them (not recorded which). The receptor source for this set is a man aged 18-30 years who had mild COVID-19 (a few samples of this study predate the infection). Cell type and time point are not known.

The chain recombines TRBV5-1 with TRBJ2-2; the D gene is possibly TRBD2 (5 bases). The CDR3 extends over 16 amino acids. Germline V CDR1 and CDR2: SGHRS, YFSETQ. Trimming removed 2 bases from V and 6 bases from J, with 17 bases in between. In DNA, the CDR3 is TGCGCCAGCAGCTTTAGCAGATCAATCGGGGCCGGGGAGCTGTTTTTT. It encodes CASSFSRSIGAGELFF.

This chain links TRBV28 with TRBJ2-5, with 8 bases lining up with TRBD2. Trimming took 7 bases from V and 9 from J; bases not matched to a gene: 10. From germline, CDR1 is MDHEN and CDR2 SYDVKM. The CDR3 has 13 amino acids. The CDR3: CASNGRDPLPQYF. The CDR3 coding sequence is TGTGCCAGCAACGGGAGGGACCCGCTCCCCCAGTACTTC.

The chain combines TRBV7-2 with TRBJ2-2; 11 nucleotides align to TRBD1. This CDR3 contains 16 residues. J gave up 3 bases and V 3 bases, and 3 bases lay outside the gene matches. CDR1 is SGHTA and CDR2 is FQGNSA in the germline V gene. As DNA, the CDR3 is TGTGCCAGCAGCTTGGGGACAGGGGGATACACCGGGGAGCTGTTTTTT. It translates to CASSLGTGGYTGELFF. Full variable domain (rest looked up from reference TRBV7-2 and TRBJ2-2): GAGVSQSPSNKVTEKGKDVELRCDPISGHTALYWYRQSLGQGLEFLIYFQGNSAPDKSGLPSDRFSAERTGGSVSTLTIQRTQQEDSAVYLCASSLGTGGYTGELFFGEGSRLTVL.

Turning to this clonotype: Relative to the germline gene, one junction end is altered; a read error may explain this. The CDR3 DNA follows: TGTGCCAGCAGTCCCGGACAGGGGATAACCTACTTC. Amino acids: CASSPGQGITYF. The V and J genes are TRBV6-5 and TRBJ1-2, with 9 nucleotides matching TRBD1. This CDR3 spans 12 amino acids. CDR1 and CDR2 from the germline V gene are MNHEY and SVGAGI.

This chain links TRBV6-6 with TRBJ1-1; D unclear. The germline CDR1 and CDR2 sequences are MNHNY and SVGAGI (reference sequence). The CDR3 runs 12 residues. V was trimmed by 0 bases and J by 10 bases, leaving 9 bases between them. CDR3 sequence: CASSYSSVGAFF. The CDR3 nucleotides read TGTGCCAGCAGTTACTCGTCAGTTGGAGCTTTCTTT.

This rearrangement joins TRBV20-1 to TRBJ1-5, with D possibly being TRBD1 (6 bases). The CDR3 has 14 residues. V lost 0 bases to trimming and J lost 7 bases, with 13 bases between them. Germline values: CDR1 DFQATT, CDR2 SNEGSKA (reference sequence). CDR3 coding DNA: TGCAGTGCTAGAGATCCGGCAGGGGTCCAGCCCCAGCATTTT. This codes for CSARDPAGVQPQHF.

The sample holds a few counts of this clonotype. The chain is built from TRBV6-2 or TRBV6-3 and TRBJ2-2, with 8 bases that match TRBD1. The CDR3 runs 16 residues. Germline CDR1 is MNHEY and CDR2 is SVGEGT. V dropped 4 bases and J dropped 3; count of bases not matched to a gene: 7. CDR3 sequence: CASSSTRTGYTGELFF. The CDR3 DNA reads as TGTGCCAGCAGTTCCACCCGGACAGGGTACACCGGGGAGCTGTTTTTT.

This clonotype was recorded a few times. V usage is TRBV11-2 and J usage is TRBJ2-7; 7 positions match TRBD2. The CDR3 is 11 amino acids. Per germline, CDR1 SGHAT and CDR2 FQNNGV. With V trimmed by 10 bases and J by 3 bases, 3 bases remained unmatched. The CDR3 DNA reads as TGTGCCACTGGGAGGGGCTACGAGCAGTACTTC. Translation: CATGRGYEQYF.

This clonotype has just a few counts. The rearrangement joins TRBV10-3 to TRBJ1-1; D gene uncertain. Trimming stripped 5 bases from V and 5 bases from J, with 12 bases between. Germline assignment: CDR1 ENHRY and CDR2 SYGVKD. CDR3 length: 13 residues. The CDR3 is CAISPGVGTEAFF. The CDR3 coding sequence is TGTGCCATCAGTCCTGGGGTCGGGACTGAAGCTTTCTTT.